This is a list of T cell receptor beta chains from one sample in a study of OX40 agonist ivuxolimab in advanced cancers. TCRdb keeps only in-frame clones here, not all; method: immunoSEQ multiplex PCR. The table includes fewer than 120,000 clones, around 90% detected once. The material was CD4+ or CD8+ T cells sorted from blood, obtained in a trial of the OX40 agonist ivuxolimab. These receptors all stem from an adult with an advanced solid tumor such as melanoma, head and neck, liver or kidney cancer. CDR3s include the opening cysteine and the closing phenylalanine or tryptophan. The order of the fields is CDR3 protein, clone size, V gene. Clone size, where shown, is once, few, many, or a class for clones that have expanded.

CASSDLRTGHTGELFF	NA	TRBV25-1
CASSPMGGQGNEKLFF	NA	TRBV28
CASSNRDYAYEQYF	NA	TRBV9
CASRRDQETQYF	NA	TRBV7-2
CASSPLQDLAGNTIYF	NA	TRBV18
CASSPSPASSYEQYF	NA	TRBV18
CASSGDRGNQPQHF	NA	TRBV6-5
CASSSWGAGNTIYF	NA	TRBV7-9
CASTSGRGDLSGNTIYF	NA	TRBV19
CASSVEAGTGNQPQHF	NA	TRBV9
CASRPSGLVNEKLFF	NA	TRBV6-5
CASSGGGGTTETQYF	NA	TRBV9
CASSTRDRGSSPSGNTIYF	once	TRBV19
CASSQPGAQYF	NA	TRBV6-1
CASRDNEKLFF	once	TRBV19
CAWNGRGQPQHF	few	TRBV30
CASSSPFDEQYF	NA	TRBV7-2
CASSQVRRRKGTNEQYF	NA	TRBV4-1
CASSIGGLPDSHGYTF	once	TRBV19
CASEGQGAGETQYF	NA	TRBV28
CAWQGVRNSPLHF	few	TRBV30
CASSPLRDQQYEQYF	NA	TRBV5-1
CASSLGRGNNEQFF	NA	TRBV5-4
CASSLNREPQHF	few	TRBV28
CASRDSYSYEQYF	NA	TRBV6-6
CASSLTGTHQPQHF	NA	TRBV11-2
CASSPRPSGEAFF	once	TRBV18
CASSPATGSYEQYF	NA	TRBV18
CASSLGQGASLTEAFF	NA	TRBV5-5
CASSGLVDRVASGYTF	NA	TRBV9
CSVSAGGSSYNEQFF	NA	TRBV29-1
CASSYTRDRANEKLFF	NA	TRBV5-6
CASSLAGGALNNEQFF	NA	TRBV5-6
CASSYIGDSGANVLTF	NA	TRBV6-6
CASRGTGTYGYTF	NA	TRBV6-6
CASSLGQDYEQYF	NA	TRBV28
CASSLETVFYGYTF	NA	TRBV7-9
CASSLSASGSSYEQYF	NA	TRBV28
CASSLGYSGTEAFF	NA	TRBV5-1
CASSFYEGTDTQYF	once	TRBV5-1
CAMDRANTEAFF	once	TRBV2
CASSFGTGTIFSYNEQFF	NA	TRBV13
CASSMSNYGYTF	NA	TRBV28
CASSGPGVGWEQFF	NA	TRBV25-1
CASSQDFQTGGYSPLHF	NA	TRBV4-2
CASSPTGYNTGELFF	NA	TRBV6-5
CASSLTNTGELFF	NA	TRBV11-3
CASSARRLSSYNEQFF	NA	TRBV11-2
CASISAGGEGTEAFF	NA	TRBV28
CASSDLTGDNEQFF	NA	TRBV9